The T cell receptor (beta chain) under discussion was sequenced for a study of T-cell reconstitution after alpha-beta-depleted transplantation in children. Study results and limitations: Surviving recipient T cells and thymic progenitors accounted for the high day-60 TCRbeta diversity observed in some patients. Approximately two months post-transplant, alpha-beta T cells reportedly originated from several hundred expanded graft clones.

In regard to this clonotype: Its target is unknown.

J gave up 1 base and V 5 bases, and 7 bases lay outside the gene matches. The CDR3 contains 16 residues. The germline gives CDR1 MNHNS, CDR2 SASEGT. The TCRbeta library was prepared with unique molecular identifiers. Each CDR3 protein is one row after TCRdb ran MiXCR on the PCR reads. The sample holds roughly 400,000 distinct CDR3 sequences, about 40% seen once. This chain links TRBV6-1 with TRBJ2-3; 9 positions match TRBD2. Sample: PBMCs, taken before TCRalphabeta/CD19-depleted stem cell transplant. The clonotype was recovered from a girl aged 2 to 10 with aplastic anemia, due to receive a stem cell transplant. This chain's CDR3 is CASSRGASGGTDTQYF. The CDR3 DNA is TGTGCCAGCAGTCGGGGGGCTAGCGGGGGCACAGATACGCAGTATTTT.